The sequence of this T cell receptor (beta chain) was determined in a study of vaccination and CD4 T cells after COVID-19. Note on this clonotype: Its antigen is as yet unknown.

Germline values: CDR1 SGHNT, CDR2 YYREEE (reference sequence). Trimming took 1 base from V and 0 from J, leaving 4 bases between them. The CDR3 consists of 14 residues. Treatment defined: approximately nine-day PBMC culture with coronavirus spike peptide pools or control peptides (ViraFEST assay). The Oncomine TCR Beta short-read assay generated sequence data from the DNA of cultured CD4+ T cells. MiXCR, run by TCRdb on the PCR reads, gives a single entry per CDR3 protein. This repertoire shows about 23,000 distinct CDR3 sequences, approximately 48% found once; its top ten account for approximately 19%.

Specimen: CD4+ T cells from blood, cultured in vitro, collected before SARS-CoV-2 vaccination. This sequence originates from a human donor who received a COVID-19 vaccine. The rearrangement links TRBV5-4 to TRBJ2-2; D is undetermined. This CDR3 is CASSLFANTGELFF. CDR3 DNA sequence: TGTGCCAGCAGCTTGTTTGCGAACACCGGGGAGCTGTTTTTT.